These 6 T cell receptor beta chains were sequenced from one sample in a study of beta chain features in type 1 diabetes. Reverse transcribing all isolated RNA meant expressed TCRB transcripts were sequenced. Sequencing was performed with immunoSEQ multiplex PCR; in TCRdb, only in-frame clones are kept and a portion is missing. The sample consists of 350,000 to 400,000 clones, more than 12% of them appearing once. Sequenced input: naive CD4+ T cells from blood. Every receptor here comes from a woman under 30 in good health.

The rearrangement uses TRBV15 and TRBJ1-1; a weak D match, TRBD1 (5 bases). The germline gives CDR1 LNHNV, CDR2 YYDKDF (reference sequence). The CDR3 loop spans 12 amino acids. V was clipped by 6 bases and J by 5 bases, with 10 bases between them. CDR3 nucleotides: TGTGCCACCAGGGCGCAGGGAACTGAAGCTTTCTTT. This encodes CATRAQGTEAFF. The entire variable domain, with the rest obtained from reference TRBV15 and TRBJ1-1, is as follows: DAMVIQNPRYQVTQFGKPVTLSCSQTLNHNVMYWYQQKSSQAPKLLFHYYDKDFNNEADTPDNFQSRRPNTSFCFLDIRSPGLGDTAMYLCATRAQGTEAFFGQGTRLTVV.

There are a few counts of this clone. This chain connects TRBV6-1 to TRBJ2-4; 8 bases align to TRBD2. Unmatched junction bases numbered 7, after V lost 0 bases and J lost 0 bases. CDR3 length equals 18 residues. Germline values: CDR1 MNHNS, CDR2 SASEGT. The CDR3 nucleotides read TGTGCCAGCAGTGAAGCGCTTGGGCTAGCGGGAGCCAAAAACATTCAGTACTTC. Residues: CASSEALGLAGAKNIQYF.

This clone was counted only a few times. The chain's CDR3 is CASSDREPSEQYF. The CDR3 DNA reads TGTGCCAGCAGCGACAGGGAACCGAGCGAGCAGTACTTC. The genes are TRBV2 and TRBJ2-7; 7 bases align to TRBD1. In germline, CDR1 is SNHLY, CDR2 FYNNEI. V trimming: 6 bases; J trimming: 6 bases; junction bases outside the gene matches: 8. This CDR3 contains 13 residues.

This clone was counted a few times. V is TRBV30 and J is TRBJ2-7; D is undetermined. Germline V gene lookup returns CDR1 GTSNPN and CDR2 SVGIG (reference sequence). The CDR3 spans 15 residues. Trimming cost V 2 bases and J 2 bases, with 16 bases left between them. The CDR3 DNA reads as TGTGCCTGGAGTTTAACAGTTTCCCAAGCCTACGAGCAGTACTTC. Its protein is CAWSLTVSQAYEQYF.

This chain uses TRBV5-6 with TRBJ1-2, with a tentative D call TRBD1 (6 bases). V lost 1 base, J lost 0 bases, and 13 bases lay in between. Germline CDR1 and CDR2: SGHDT and YYEEEE. The CDR3 loop spans 16 amino acids. In DNA, the CDR3 is TGTGCCAGCAGCTTGCAAAGTTGGACAGCTAACTATGGCTACACCTTC. Translating gives CASSLQSWTANYGYTF.

The gene calls are TRBV7-9 and TRBJ2-7; 13 nucleotides line up with TRBD2. The V and J ends lost 1 base and 5 bases, in that order; junction bases with no gene match: 5. Germline CDR1 SEHNR, CDR2 FQNEAQ (reference sequence). The CDR3 runs 16 residues. The CDR3 loop reads CASSLGPGLAGHEQYF. In DNA, the CDR3 is TGTGCCAGCAGCTTAGGCCCGGGACTAGCGGGACACGAGCAGTACTTC.